This T cell receptor (beta chain) emerged from a study of T cells in Graves' hyperthyroidism and ophthalmopathy. On the study more broadly: Peripheral blood specimens were obtained at initial diagnosis, prior to any treatment. Study conclusions and caveats: In blood, most of the thyroid clonotypes expanded above 0.001 were also present.

This CDR3 is built from 15 residues. With 2 bases removed from V and 0 bases from J, the gap between germline ends came to 11 bases. Germline-derived CDR1 and CDR2 are GTSNPN and SVGIG (reference sequence). Graves' hyperthyroidism without ophthalmopathy progression within 18 months was termed stable. The patients, who ranged from 18 to 65 in age, presented with newly diagnosed hyperthyroidism lasting under 2 months. There are many counts of this clonotype. Its target is unknown. Amplified TCR beta CDR3 regions derived from RNA transcripts. The HTBI primer set served for first-round RT-PCR of the TCR CDR3. TCRdb passed the multiplex PCR reads through MiXCR, listing each CDR3 protein once. The sample carries about 290,000 distinct CDR3 sequences, roughly 15% recorded once.

The J gene is TRBJ1-3, the V gene TRBV30; no clear D gene. This TCR was sampled from a woman between 35 and 50 years old with Graves' hyperthyroidism. Sequences were obtained from blood. CDR3 loop: CAWSRAGSSGNTIYF. The CDR3 region has the DNA TGTGCCTGGAGTAGAGCCGGCAGCTCTGGAAACACCATATATTTT.